The clone carrying this TCR beta chain was detected ten times or more. TCRdb ran MiXCR on the 5' RACE reads and lists one entry per CDR3 protein. The sample shows some 450,000 distinct CDR3 sequences, approximately 19% of them seen only once. This specimen comes from a study of T-cell memory formation after mild COVID-19. As for the study in general: Clusters were largely donor specific.

Germline assignment: CDR1 SQVTM and CDR2 ANQGSEA. The V gene lost 7 bases and the J gene lost 4 bases, with 16 bases spanning the gap. The CDR3 has 13 amino acids. The sequence was obtained from a man between 18 and 35 years old who had mild COVID-19 (a few samples of this study predate the infection). Cell type and time point are not known. Specimen: PBMCs or a T cell subset sorted from them (not recorded which). The V gene is TRBV29-1, the J gene TRBJ1-1; a weak D match, TRBD1 (6 bases). This CDR3 is CSALWGAGTEAFF. The CDR3, as DNA: TGCAGCGCCCTGTGGGGGGCGGGCACTGAAGCTTTCTTT.